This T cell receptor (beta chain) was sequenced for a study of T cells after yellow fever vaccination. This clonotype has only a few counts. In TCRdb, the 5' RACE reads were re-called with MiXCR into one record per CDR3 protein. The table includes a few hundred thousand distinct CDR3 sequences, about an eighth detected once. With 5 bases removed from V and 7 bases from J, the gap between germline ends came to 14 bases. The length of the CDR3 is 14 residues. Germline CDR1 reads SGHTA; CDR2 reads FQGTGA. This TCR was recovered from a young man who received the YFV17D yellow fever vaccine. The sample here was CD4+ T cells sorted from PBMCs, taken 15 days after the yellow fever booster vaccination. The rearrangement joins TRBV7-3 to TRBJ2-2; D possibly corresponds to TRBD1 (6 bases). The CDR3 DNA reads TGTGCCAGCAGCAAGGACCAGGGGTTCGGGGAGCTGTTTTTT. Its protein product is CASSKDQGFGELFF.